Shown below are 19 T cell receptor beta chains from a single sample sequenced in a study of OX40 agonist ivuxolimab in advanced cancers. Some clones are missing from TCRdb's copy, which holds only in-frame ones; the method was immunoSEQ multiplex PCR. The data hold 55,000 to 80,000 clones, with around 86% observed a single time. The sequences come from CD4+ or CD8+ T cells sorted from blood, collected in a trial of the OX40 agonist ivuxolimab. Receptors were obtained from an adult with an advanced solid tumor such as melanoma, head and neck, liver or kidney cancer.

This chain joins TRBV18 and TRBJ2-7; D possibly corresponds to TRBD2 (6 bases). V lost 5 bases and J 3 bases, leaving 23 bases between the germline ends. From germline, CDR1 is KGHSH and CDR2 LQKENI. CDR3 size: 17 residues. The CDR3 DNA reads TGTGCCAGCTCAGATCTAAAAGGACTTTCGCGGGGCTACGAGCAGTACTTC. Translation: CASSDLKGLSRGYEQYF.

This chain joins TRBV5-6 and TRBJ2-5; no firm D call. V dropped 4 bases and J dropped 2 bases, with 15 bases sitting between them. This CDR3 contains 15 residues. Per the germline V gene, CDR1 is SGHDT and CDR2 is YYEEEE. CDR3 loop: CASSQLIGSQETQYF. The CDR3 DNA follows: TGTGCCAGCAGCCAACTCATCGGGTCTCAAGAGACCCAGTACTTC.

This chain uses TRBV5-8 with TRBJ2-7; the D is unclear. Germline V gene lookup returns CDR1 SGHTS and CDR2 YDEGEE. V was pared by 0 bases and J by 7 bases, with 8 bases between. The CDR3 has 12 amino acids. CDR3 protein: CASSLEASEQYF. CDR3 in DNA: TGTGCCAGCAGCTTGGAGGCCAGTGAGCAGTACTTC.

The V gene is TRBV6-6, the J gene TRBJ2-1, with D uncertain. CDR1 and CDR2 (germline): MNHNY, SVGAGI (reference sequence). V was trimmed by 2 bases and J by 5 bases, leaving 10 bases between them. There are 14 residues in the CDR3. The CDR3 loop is CASSYPAGHNEQFF. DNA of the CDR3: TGTGCCAGCAGTTACCCGGCCGGCCACAATGAGCAGTTCTTC.

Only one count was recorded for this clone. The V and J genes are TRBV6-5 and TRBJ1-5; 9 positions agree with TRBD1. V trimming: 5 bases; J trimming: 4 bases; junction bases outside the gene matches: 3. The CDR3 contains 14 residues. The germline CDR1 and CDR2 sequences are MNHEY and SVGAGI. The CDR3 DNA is TGTGCCAGCAGTGAACAGGGGGCTAATCAGCCCCAGCATTTT. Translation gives CASSEQGANQPQHF.

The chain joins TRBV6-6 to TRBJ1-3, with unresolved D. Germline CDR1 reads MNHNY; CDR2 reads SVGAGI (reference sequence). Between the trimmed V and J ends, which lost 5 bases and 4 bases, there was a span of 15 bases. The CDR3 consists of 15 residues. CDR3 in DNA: TGTGCCAGCAGTCCATCGACTTATCCGGGAAACACCATATATTTT. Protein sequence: CASSPSTYPGNTIYF.

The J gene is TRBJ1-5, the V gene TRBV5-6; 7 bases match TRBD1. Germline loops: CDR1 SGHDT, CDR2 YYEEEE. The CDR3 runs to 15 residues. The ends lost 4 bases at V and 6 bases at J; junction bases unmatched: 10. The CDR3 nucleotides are TGTGCCAGCAGCCTGTCCGACAGGGCGCTTCAGCCCCAGCATTTT. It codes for CASSLSDRALQPQHF.

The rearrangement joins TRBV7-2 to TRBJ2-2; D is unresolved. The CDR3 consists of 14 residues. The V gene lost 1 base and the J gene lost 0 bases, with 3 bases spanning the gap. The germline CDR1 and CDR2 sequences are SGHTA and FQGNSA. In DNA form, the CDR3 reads TGTGCCAGCAGCTTAGAATCGAACACCGGGGAGCTGTTTTTT. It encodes CASSLESNTGELFF.

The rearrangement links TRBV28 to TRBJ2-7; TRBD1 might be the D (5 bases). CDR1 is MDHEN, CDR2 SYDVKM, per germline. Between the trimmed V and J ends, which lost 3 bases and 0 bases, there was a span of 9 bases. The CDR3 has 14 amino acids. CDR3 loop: CASSFVTASYEQYF. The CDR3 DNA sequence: TGTGCCAGCAGTTTCGTGACAGCCTCCTACGAGCAGTACTTC.

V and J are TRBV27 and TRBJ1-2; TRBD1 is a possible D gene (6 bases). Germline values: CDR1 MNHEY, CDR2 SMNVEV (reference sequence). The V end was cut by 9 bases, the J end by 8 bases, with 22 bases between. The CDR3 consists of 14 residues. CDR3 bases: TGTGCCAGACTCCTGGCGGGGGCGCCAGGCGGCTACACCTTC. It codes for CARLLAGAPGGYTF.

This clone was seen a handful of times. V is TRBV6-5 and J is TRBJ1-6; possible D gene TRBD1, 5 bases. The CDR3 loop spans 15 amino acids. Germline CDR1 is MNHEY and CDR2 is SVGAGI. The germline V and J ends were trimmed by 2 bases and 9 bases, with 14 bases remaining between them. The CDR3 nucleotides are TGTGCCAGCAGTTACCAAGAAGATGGGGGTTCACCCCTCCACTTT. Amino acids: CASSYQEDGGSPLHF.

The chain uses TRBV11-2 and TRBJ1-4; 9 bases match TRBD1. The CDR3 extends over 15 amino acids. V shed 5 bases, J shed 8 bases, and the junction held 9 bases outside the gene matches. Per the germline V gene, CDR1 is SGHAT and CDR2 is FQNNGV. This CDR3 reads CASSAGTGRVEKLFF. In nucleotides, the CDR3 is TGTGCCAGCAGCGCCGGGACAGGGCGTGTAGAAAAACTGTTTTTT.

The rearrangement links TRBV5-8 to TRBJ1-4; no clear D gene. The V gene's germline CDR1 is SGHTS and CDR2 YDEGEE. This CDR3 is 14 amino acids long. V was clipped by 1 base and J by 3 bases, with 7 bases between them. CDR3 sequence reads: CASSLSVANEKLFF. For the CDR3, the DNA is TGTGCCAGCAGCTTGTCAGTAGCTAATGAAAAACTGTTTTTT.

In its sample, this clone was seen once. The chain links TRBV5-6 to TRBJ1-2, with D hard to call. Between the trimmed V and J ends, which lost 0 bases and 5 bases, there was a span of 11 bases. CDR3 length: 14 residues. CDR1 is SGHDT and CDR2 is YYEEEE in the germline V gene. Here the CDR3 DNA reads TGTGCCAGCAGCTTGGTCTCACTCGGGTATGGCTACACCTTC. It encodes CASSLVSLGYGYTF.

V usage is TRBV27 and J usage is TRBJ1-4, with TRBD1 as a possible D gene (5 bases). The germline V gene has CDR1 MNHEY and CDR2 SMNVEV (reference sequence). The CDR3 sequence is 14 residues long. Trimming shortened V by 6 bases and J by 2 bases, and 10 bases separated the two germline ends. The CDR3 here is CASSKGRTNEKLFF. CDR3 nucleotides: TGTGCCAGCAGCAAGGGGCGGACTAATGAAAAACTGTTTTTT.

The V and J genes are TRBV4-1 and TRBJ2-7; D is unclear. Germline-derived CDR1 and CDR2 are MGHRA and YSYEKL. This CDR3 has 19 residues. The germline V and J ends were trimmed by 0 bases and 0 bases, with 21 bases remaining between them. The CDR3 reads CASSQDFASTLGLSYEQYF. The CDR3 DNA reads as TGCGCCAGCAGCCAAGATTTCGCATCGACCTTGGGCCTCTCCTACGAGCAGTACTTC.

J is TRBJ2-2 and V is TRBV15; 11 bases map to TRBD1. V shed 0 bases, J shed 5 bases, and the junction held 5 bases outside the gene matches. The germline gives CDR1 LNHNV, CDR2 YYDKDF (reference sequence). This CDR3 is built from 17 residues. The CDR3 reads CATSRESGQGGTGELFF. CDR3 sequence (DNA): TGTGCCACCAGCAGAGAGTCGGGACAGGGGGGAACCGGGGAGCTGTTTTTT.

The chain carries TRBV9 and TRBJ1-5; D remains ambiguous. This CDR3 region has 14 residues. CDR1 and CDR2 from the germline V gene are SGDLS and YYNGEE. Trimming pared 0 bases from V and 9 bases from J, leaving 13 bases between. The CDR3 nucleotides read TGTGCCAGCAGCGTAGACACGTCAAGAGGGCCCCAGCATTTT. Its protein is CASSVDTSRGPQHF.

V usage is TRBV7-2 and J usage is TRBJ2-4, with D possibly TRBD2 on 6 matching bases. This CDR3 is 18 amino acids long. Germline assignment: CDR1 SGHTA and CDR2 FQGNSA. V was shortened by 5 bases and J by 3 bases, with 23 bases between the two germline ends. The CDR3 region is CASSPTAGSGLNKNIQYF. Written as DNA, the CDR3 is TGTGCCAGCAGCCCCACGGCGGGGTCGGGACTCAACAAAAACATTCAGTACTTC. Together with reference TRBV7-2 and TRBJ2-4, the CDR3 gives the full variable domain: GAGVSQSPSNKVTEKGKDVELRCDPISGHTALYWYRQSLGQGLEFLIYFQGNSAPDKSGLPSDRFSAERTGGSVSTLTIQRTQQEDSAVYLCASSPTAGSGLNKNIQYFGAGTRLSVL.